This T cell receptor beta chain was captured in a study of T cell repertoires in cytomegalovirus infection. About this clonotype itself: Its antigen remains unknown.

Each CDR3 protein gets one entry after TCRdb re-called the reads with MiXCR. Of fewer than 850,000 distinct CDR3 sequences listed, about 28% are singletons. Germline V gene sequence: CDR1 SQVTM, CDR2 ANQGSEA. The CDR3 is 14 residues long. The germline V and J ends were trimmed by 4 bases and 4 bases, with 16 bases remaining between them. The chain carries TRBV29-1 and TRBJ1-2; tentative D call: TRBD1 (5 bases). This TCR came from a human donor in good health (CMV status not recorded). Some clones in this sample may be carry-over from other donors' samples. Sequencing was performed on cultured CD8+ T cells from PBMCs, taken from culture after CMV antigen stimulation. CDR3 loop: CSVGTSSGGYGYTF. DNA of the CDR3: TGCAGCGTTGGAACCTCCTCCGGGGGCTATGGCTACACCTTC.